The rows below give T cell receptor beta chains drawn from one sample of a study of T cell changes during pregnancy in multiple sclerosis. The assay was immunoSEQ multiplex PCR, and TCRdb's table has in-frame clones only and misses some. This table has over 35,000 clones, about 85% appearing once. The sample in question was CD4+ T cells from peripheral blood mononuclear cells, obtained after pregnancy. These receptor sequences come from a female donor with multiple sclerosis, enrolled in a pregnancy study. CDR3s include the opening cysteine and the closing phenylalanine or tryptophan.

J gene,V gene,CDR3 protein
TRBJ1-6,TRBV4-1,CASSQLGTGHSPLHF
TRBJ1-1,TRBV7-9,CASSLLRDSNTEAFF
TRBJ2-6,TRBV11-2,CASSLQVSGANVLTF
TRBJ2-5,TRBV2,CASSEIAGSQETQYF
TRBJ2-7,TRBV7-8,CASSPPLRESSYEQYF
TRBJ1-1,TRBV5-1,CASSPAGLWLTEAFF
TRBJ2-5,TRBV7-3,CASSLRGGGEGTQYF
TRBJ2-7,TRBV2,CASSSRLAGDEQYF
TRBJ2-1,TRBV5-1,CASSPIRTSGDNEQFF
TRBJ1-1,TRBV28,CASSVVGIKAFF
TRBJ2-7,TRBV11-2,CASSLTPSGTYEQYF
TRBJ1-4,TRBV28,CASSPGGQTNEKLFF
TRBJ1-3,TRBV6-5,CASSTGNTIYF
TRBJ1-6,TRBV28,CASSTGGPYNSPLHF
TRBJ2-4,TRBV30,CAWSSGQGFDKNIQYF
TRBJ1-5,TRBV30,CAWSPGQWGQPQHF
TRBJ2-3,TRBV4-1,CASSQVGGGSTDTQYF
TRBJ2-7,TRBV5-1,CASSLSALSPFEQYF
TRBJ1-1,TRBV28,CASSSIETEAFF
TRBJ1-2,TRBV5-1,CASSYSGQGASGYTF
TRBJ2-1,TRBV7-6,CASSLELDEQFF
TRBJ1-6,TRBV10-3,CAINSGGSYNSPLHF
TRBJ1-1,TRBV5-5,CASSFITTGAYTEAFF
TRBJ1-3,TRBV7-2,CASSSPRIPGNTIYF
TRBJ2-4,TRBV6-6,CASSPDRAKNIQYF
TRBJ1-2,TRBV11-2,CASSPRTGVNYGYTF
TRBJ2-3,TRBV5-5,CASSQQGVRTDTQYF
TRBJ1-6,TRBV6-1,CASRYITGGRPLHF
TRBJ1-4,TRBV18,CASSPSGQGLKLFF
TRBJ1-2,TRBV7-9,CASSPNGLRRGRGYTF
TRBJ1-1,TRBV7-9,CASSSHGGVTEAFF
TRBJ1-2,TRBV5-1,CASSPITGGYYGYTF
TRBJ1-1,TRBV5-4,CASSPRPGDTTEAFF
TRBJ1-6,TRBV5-1,CASGVTGLPGDSPLHF
TRBJ2-2,TRBV6-1,CASSVRGYTGELFF
TRBJ1-1,TRBV30,CAWGQANTEAFF
TRBJ2-6,TRBV5-1,CASSLGRGLGHSGANVLTF
TRBJ1-5,TRBV19,CASSIWGQLGNQPQHF
TRBJ2-3,TRBV4-1,CASSQGTGPDTDTQYF
TRBJ1-2,TRBV29-1,CSVAEAKFGYTF
TRBJ1-5,TRBV15,CATRESSYSNQPQHF
TRBJ2-3,TRBV7-8,CASSPPPFLAGPDTQYF
TRBJ2-2,TRBV28,CASRRSGTGGSGELFF
TRBJ2-3,TRBV10-1,CASRKAGADTQYF
TRBJ1-6,TRBV5-1,CASSLTGEDSPLHF